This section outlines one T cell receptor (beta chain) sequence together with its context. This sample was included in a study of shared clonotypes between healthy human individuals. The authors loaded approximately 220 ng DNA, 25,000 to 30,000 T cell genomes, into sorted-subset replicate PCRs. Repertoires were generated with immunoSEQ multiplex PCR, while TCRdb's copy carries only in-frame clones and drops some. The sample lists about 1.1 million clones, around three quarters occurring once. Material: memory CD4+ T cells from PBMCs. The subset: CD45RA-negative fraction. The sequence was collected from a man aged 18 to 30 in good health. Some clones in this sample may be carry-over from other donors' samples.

CDR3 coding DNA: TGTGCCAGCAGTCCCCTGGGGGGGGATACGCAGTATTTT. Amino acid sequence: CASSPLGGDTQYF. The genes are TRBV27 and TRBJ2-3, with 7 nucleotides matching TRBD2. The CDR3 contains 13 residues. Trimming at V came to 5 bases and at J to 6 bases, leaving 5 bases not matched to a gene. Per germline, CDR1 MNHEY and CDR2 SMNVEV (reference sequence).